The 17 T cell receptor beta chains presented below share a single source sample, sequenced in a study of early T cells in non-severe SARS-CoV-2 infection (dated by TCRdb to about 2021). Library method: 5' RACE. Sequencing was performed on a NextSeq 500. TCRdb reran the public reads through fastp at Q25 and MiXCR, keeping productive beta chains. Each entry merges the rows of one CDR3 protein and shows their most common DNA and genes. Recorded for this sample are more than 95,000 distinct CDR3 sequences; 16% of them occurred a single time. The ten largest clonotypes hold about 1.3% of the sample. Sequencing was carried out using whole blood. The receptors were gathered from an adult who was a healthcare worker with PCR-confirmed SARS-CoV-2 infection or an uninfected control (not recorded which).

The J gene is TRBJ2-7, the V gene TRBV6-5, with D hard to call. Germline V lookup: CDR1 MNHEY, CDR2 SVGAGI. Trimming stripped 7 bases from V and 7 bases from J, with 11 bases between. This CDR3 has 11 amino acids. The CDR3 DNA reads TGTGCCAGCATGAGTGTAGGTGAGCAGTACTTC. Protein product: CASMSVGEQYF.

The genes are TRBV30 and TRBJ2-1; possibly TRBD2 for D (6 bases). There are 11 residues in the CDR3. Looked up from germline, CDR1 is GTSNPN and CDR2 is SVGIG (reference sequence). Deletions cut 5 bases from V and 7 bases from J, with 9 bases between. The CDR3 DNA sequence: TGTGCCTGGGGGACTCCGAATGAGCAGTTCTTC. It codes for CAWGTPNEQFF. The full variable domain, in which reference TRBV30 and TRBJ2-1 provide the parts outside the CDR3, is SQTIHQWPATLVQPVGSPLSLECTVEGTSNPNLYWYRQAAGRGLQLLFYSVGIGQISSEVPQNLSASRPQDRQFILSSKKLLLSDSGFYLCAWGTPNEQFFGPGTRLTVL.

The chain has TRBV7-9 and TRBJ2-1, with 9 bases aligning to TRBD2. Germline lookup yields CDR1 SEHNR and CDR2 FQNEAQ (reference sequence). V shed 0 bases, J shed 0 bases, and the junction held 3 bases outside the gene matches. The CDR3 spans 17 residues. The CDR3 region is CASSLATSGSSYNEQFF. The CDR3 nucleotides read TGTGCCAGCAGCTTAGCGACTAGCGGAAGCTCCTACAATGAGCAGTTCTTC.

A few counts support this clonotype. The J gene is TRBJ1-2, the V gene TRBV29-1; TRBD1 is a possible D gene (5 bases). Trimming took 5 bases from V and 7 from J, leaving 14 bases between them. This CDR3 has 12 residues. Per the germline V gene, CDR1 is SQVTM and CDR2 is ANQGSEA. CDR3 nucleotide sequence: TGCAGCGTTAGTCTGGGGACCGGTGGCTACACCTTC. Translation gives CSVSLGTGGYTF.

This clonotype was picked up a small number of times. This chain joins TRBV6-2 or TRBV6-3 and TRBJ1-5, with D uncertain. The V end lost 6 bases, the J end lost 11 bases, and 20 bases lay between the germline ends. The CDR3 runs to 14 residues. Germline lookup yields CDR1 MNHEY and CDR2 SVGEGT. CDR3 in amino acids: CASRRMTRNRAQHF. The DNA for the CDR3 is TGTGCCAGCAGACGAATGACCCGAAATCGGGCCCAGCATTTT.

This clonotype was recorded at least ten times. The CDR3 spells CSVEGWSGASNNEQFF. CDR3 nucleotide sequence: TGCAGCGTGGAGGGTTGGTCGGGAGCGTCCAACAATGAGCAGTTCTTC. The V and J genes are TRBV29-1 and TRBJ2-1; a weak D match, TRBD2 (6 bases). The CDR3 runs to 16 residues. CDR1 and CDR2 (germline): SQVTM, ANQGSEA. V dropped 6 bases and J dropped 5 bases, with 23 bases sitting between them.

DNA for the CDR3: TGTGCCAGCAGCATCGGACAGGCTGGGACTAATGAAAAACTGTTTTTT. As protein: CASSIGQAGTNEKLFF. V usage is TRBV13 and J usage is TRBJ1-4, with 7 bases lining up with TRBD1. J gave up 2 bases and V 5 bases, and 8 bases lay outside the gene matches. Germline CDR1 and CDR2: PRHDT and FYEKMQ (reference sequence). The CDR3 is 16 residues long.

J is TRBJ2-5 and V is TRBV7-2; 10 nucleotides line up with TRBD1. Germline V gene data show CDR1 as SGHTA and CDR2 as FQGNSA. Trimming at V came to 6 bases and at J to 4 bases, leaving 2 bases not matched to a gene. The CDR3 has 13 amino acids. The CDR3, as DNA: TGTGCCAGCAGGACAGGGGGCGCAGAGACCCAGTACTTC. Translating it yields CASRTGGAETQYF.

This clonotype was recorded a few times. The genes are TRBV12-3 or TRBV12-4 and TRBJ1-5; 7 bases align to TRBD1. This CDR3 region has 14 residues. V gave up 8 bases and J gave up 3 bases; unmatched junction bases: 7. DNA for the CDR3: TGTGCCAGCGCCGGGACAGCTTACAATCAGCCCCAGCATTTT. Residues: CASAGTAYNQPQHF.

This clonotype was seen a handful of times. This chain connects TRBV27 to TRBJ2-3, with TRBD2 matching 11 bases. J gave up 5 bases and V 6 bases, and 10 bases lay outside the gene matches. Germline V lookup: CDR1 MNHEY, CDR2 SMNVEV (reference sequence). The CDR3 runs to 16 residues. This CDR3 is CASSHYSGGAQDTQYF. The CDR3 DNA sequence: TGTGCCAGCAGCCATTATAGCGGGGGGGCCCAAGATACGCAGTATTTT.

The chain employs TRBV27 and TRBJ2-1; 7 bases are shared with TRBD2. The J segment lost 9 bases and the V segment lost 6 bases, leaving 11 bases of the junction unmatched. The CDR3 covers 14 residues. Germline values: CDR1 MNHEY, CDR2 SMNVEV (reference sequence). Here the CDR3 DNA reads TGTGCCAGCAGGGGAGGGGTCTTTCTTAGTGAGCAGTTCTTC. As protein: CASRGGVFLSEQFF.

This clonotype is termed medium-sized. This chain joins TRBV20-1 and TRBJ2-3; 10 bases map to TRBD2. J was trimmed by 2 bases and V by 6 bases; bases with no gene match: 26. Germline V gene data show CDR1 as DFQATT and CDR2 as SNEGSKA (reference sequence). CDR3 length: 21 residues. CDR3: CSAKTNGPSEASGSITDTQYF. Written as DNA, the CDR3 is TGCAGTGCCAAAACCAACGGTCCCAGCGAGGCTAGCGGGAGTATCACAGATACGCAGTATTTT.

This clonotype was detected a few times. This sequence joins TRBV2 and TRBJ2-3; a possible D gene is TRBD1 (6 bases). V lost 5 bases, J lost 1 base, and 7 bases lay in between. This CDR3 is built from 13 residues. Germline CDR1 reads SNHLY; CDR2 reads FYNNEI. The CDR3 coding sequence is TGTGCCAGCAGTAGACAGGGCACAGATACGCAGTATTTT. Residues: CASSRQGTDTQYF.

This clonotype was detected a few times. The genes are TRBV6-5 and TRBJ1-2; maybe TRBD1 (5 bases). From germline, CDR1 is MNHEY and CDR2 SVGAGI. V lost 6 bases and J 7 bases, leaving 21 bases between the germline ends. The length of the CDR3 is 15 residues. The CDR3 nucleotides are TGTGCCAGCAGACCACCGGGACTTGGTTGGGGTGGCTACACCTTC. The encoded protein is CASRPPGLGWGGYTF.

This clonotype was seen more than once but under ten times. The V call is TRBV7-9, the J call TRBJ2-1; the D is unclear. The CDR3 totals 16 residues. Trimming shortened V by 5 bases and J by 0 bases, and 14 bases separated the two germline ends. CDR1 is SEHNR and CDR2 is FQNEAQ in the germline V gene (reference sequence). The CDR3, as DNA: TGTGCCAGCAGCACCAACGAACTACCCTCCTACAATGAGCAGTTCTTC. It codes for CASSTNELPSYNEQFF.

The J gene is TRBJ2-7, the V gene TRBV15; 11 bases map to TRBD1. The germline CDR1 and CDR2 sequences are LNHNV and YYDKDF (reference sequence). The CDR3 sequence is 14 residues long. Losses at the gene ends were 4 bases for V and 4 bases for J; bases not matched to a gene: 3. CDR3 in amino acids: CATSMDRGRYEQYF. DNA for the CDR3: TGTGCCACCAGCATGGACAGGGGGCGATACGAGCAGTACTTC.

This rearrangement joins TRBV5-4 to TRBJ2-5; tentatively, D is TRBD2 (6 bases). V shed 4 bases and J shed 5 bases, with 12 bases lying between them. The CDR3 is 13 amino acids. Looked up from germline, CDR1 is SGHNT and CDR2 is YYREEE (reference sequence). The CDR3 nucleotides are TGTGCCAGCAGCGTGACTAGTCGGGAGACCCAGTACTTC. It translates to CASSVTSRETQYF.